This T cell receptor beta chain was profiled in a study of CD4+ T cells in melanoma. General study points: A reported correlation linked neoantigen-specific CD4+ T cells to CD8+, macrophage and B cell function. Reportedly, melanoma neoantigen-specific CD4+ T cells showed varied differentiation states.

In its sample, this clone was seen a few times. What it recognizes is unknown. The CDR3 has 15 residues. V lost 4 bases and J 10 bases, leaving 21 bases between the germline ends. From germline, CDR1 is SGDLS and CDR2 YYNGEE. Using immunoSEQ multiplex PCR, the repertoire was profiled, and TCRdb retains in-frame clones only, with some absent. The sample contains approximately 14,000 clones, 63% of which appear only once. V gene TRBV9 combines with J gene TRBJ1-3; D might be TRBD1 (6 bases). Material for sequencing was cells from a culture (not recorded whether cultured in vitro). This sequence originates from a human donor with melanoma. CDR3 sequence (DNA): TGTGCCAGCAGCCCCGCAGGACAGAACCTCAGGACCATATATTTT. It translates to CASSPAGQNLRTIYF.